This TCR beta chain was profiled in a study of CD8+CD57+ T cells in acquired aplastic anemia. CDR3 length: 15 residues. Germline CDR1 and CDR2: DFQATT and SNEGSKA (reference sequence). Trimming stripped 1 base from V and 1 base from J, with 13 bases between. Genomic DNA constituted the template upon which TCR beta VDJ and CDR3 profiling was performed. Each CDR3 protein gets one entry after TCRdb re-called the reads with MiXCR. This table holds roughly 200,000 distinct CDR3 sequences, roughly 63% found once. Patients chosen for sequencing had shown CD8+CD57+ cell expansion by flow cytometry. The receptor was derived from a human donor with aplastic anemia. The genes are TRBV20-1 and TRBJ2-5, with D perhaps matching TRBD2 (5 bases). The specimen was sorted CD4+, CD8+, or CD8+CD57+ T cells (not recorded which) from PBMCs. This chain's CDR3 is CSARAATRIQETQYF. As DNA, the CDR3 is TGCAGTGCTAGAGCAGCAACTAGGATCCAAGAGACCCAGTACTTC.